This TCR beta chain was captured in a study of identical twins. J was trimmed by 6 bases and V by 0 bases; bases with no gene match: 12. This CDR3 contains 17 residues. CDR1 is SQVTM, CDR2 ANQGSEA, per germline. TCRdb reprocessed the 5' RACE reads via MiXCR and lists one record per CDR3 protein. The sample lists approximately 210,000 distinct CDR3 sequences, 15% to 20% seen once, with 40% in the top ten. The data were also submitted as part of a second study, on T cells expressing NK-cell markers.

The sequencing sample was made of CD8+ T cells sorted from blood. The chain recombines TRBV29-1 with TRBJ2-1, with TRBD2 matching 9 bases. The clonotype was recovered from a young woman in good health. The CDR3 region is CSVEDGESVAGVNEQFF. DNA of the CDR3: TGCAGCGTTGAAGACGGGGAGTCGGTAGCGGGAGTCAATGAGCAGTTCTTC.